This T cell receptor beta chain comes out of a study of human T cells and chemical hapten exposure. Original processing notes: Counting gave a median of around 96,000 TCRs per sample, with values ranging from 23,224 to 690,600. TCRdb used MiXCR to reprocess the RACE reads, holding one entry per CDR3 protein. It is TCRdb's table, rather than the study itself, that gives the V and J calls and clone size. This table has more than 85,000 distinct CDR3 sequences, approximately 9.9% appearing once. As to time point: patch test 2, 6 weeks after DPC sensitization. Treatment denoted: therapeutic diphenylcyclopropenone sensitization with weekly scalp DPC. Sequencing started from total RNA isolated from unfractionated whole blood. Many counts were recorded for this clonotype. The CDR3 consists of 11 residues. Germline V gene lookup returns CDR1 SGHTA and CDR2 FQGNSA. Trimming cost V 10 bases and J 4 bases, with 10 bases left between them.

This sequence originates from a man in his forties or fifties with alopecia areata. Some clones in this sample may be carry-over from other donors' samples. The chain recombines TRBV7-2 with TRBJ1-2, with D maybe TRBD1 (5 bases). The sequencing used whole blood, collected in connection with sensitization to the hapten diphenylcyclopropenone (DPC). CDR3 residues: CATTGAYGYTF. CDR3 sequence (DNA): TGTGCCACCACAGGAGCCTATGGCTACACCTTC.